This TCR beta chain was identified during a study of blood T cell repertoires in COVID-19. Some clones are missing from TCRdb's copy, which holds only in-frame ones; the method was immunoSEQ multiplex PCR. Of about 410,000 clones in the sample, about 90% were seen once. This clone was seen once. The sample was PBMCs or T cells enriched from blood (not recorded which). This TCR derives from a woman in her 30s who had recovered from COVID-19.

CDR3 in amino acids: CASSRQGAGEKLFF. The CDR3 nucleotides are TGTGCCAGCAGTCGACAGGGGGCAGGAGAAAAACTGTTTTTT. This chain links TRBV9 with TRBJ1-4, with 10 positions matching TRBD1. This CDR3 spans 14 amino acids. J lost 8 bases, V lost 5 bases, and 6 bases had no gene match. Germline V gene lookup returns CDR1 SGDLS and CDR2 YYNGEE.